This entry features one T cell receptor beta chain sequence. Its antigen is unidentified. Random hexamers were used to reverse transcribe the RNA input (roughly 0.5 to 1 ug). An immunoSEQ multiplex PCR generated amplified TCR beta CDR3 products spanning 54 Vbeta and 13 Jbeta. TCRdb re-called the immunoSEQ multiplex PCR reads with MiXCR, one entry per CDR3 protein. The data hold 160,000 or so distinct CDR3 sequences, with around 95% observed a single time. These data are taken from a study of CD8 T cells in Susac syndrome. Notes on the study in general: The relatively small number of individuals in the TCR sequencing and HLA analysis was acknowledged by the study.

V trimming: 4 bases; J trimming: 6 bases; junction bases outside the gene matches: 20. The CDR3 is 17 residues long. Germline V lookup: CDR1 GTSNPN, CDR2 SVGIG (reference sequence). TEMRA cells underwent FACS enrichment and CD8+ and CD4+ T cells underwent negative isolation. Sequencing was carried out using CD8+ T cells from PBMCs. The chain carries TRBV30 and TRBJ1-1; 7 bases align to TRBD1. This clonotype originated in a human donor with multiple sclerosis. The DNA for the CDR3 is TGTGCCTGGACCAAGGGCCGGGACAGCCCGATAACCGCTGAAGCTTTCTTT. Translated: CAWTKGRDSPITAEAFF. The variable domain in full, completed from reference TRBV30 and TRBJ1-1, reads SQTIHQWPATLVQPVGSPLSLECTVEGTSNPNLYWYRQAAGRGLQLLFYSVGIGQISSEVPQNLSASRPQDRQFILSSKKLLLSDSGFYLCAWTKGRDSPITAEAFFGQGTRLTVV.